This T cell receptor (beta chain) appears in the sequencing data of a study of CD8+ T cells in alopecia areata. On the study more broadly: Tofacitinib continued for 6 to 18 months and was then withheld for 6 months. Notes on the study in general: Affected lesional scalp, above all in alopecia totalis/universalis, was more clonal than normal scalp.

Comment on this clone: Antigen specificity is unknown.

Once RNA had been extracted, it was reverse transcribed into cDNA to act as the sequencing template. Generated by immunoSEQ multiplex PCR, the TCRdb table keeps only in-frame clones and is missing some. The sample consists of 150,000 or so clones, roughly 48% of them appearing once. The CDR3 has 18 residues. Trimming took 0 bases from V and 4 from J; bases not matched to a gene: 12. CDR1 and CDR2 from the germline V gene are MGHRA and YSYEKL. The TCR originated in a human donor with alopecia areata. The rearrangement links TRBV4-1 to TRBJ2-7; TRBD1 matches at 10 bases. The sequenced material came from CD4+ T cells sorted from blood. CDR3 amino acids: CASSQDQGAGQGWYEQYF. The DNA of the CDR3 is TGCGCCAGCAGCCAAGATCAGGGTGCGGGACAGGGGTGGTACGAGCAGTACTTC.